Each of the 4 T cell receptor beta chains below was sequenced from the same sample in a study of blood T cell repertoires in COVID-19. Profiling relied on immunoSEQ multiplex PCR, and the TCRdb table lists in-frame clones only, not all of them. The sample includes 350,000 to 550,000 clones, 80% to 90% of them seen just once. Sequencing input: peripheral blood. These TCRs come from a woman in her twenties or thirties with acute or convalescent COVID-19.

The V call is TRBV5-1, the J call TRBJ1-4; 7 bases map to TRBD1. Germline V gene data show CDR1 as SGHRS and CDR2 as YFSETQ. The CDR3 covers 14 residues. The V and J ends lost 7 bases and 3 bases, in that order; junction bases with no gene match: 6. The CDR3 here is CASAAGTANEKLFF. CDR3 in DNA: TGCGCCAGCGCCGCTGGGACAGCTAATGAAAAACTGTTTTTT. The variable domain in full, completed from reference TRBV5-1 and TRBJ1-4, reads KAGVTQTPRYLIKTRGQQVTLSCSPISGHRSVSWYQQTPGQGLQFLFEYFSETQRNKGNFPGRFSGRQFSNSRSEMNVSTLELGDSALYLCASAAGTANEKLFFGSGTQLSVL.

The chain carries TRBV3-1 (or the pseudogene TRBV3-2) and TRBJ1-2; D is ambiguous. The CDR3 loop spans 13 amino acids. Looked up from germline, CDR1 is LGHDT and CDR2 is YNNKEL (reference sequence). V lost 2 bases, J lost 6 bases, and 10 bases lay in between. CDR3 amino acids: CASSQSAGNGYTF. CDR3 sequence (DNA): TGTGCCAGCAGCCAATCAGCAGGAAATGGCTACACCTTC.

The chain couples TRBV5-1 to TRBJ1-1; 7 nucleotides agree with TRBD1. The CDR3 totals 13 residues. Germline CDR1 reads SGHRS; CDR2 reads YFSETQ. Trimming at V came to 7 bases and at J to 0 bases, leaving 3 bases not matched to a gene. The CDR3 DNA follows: TGCGCCAGCCGGACAGGAGTGAACACTGAAGCTTTCTTT. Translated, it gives CASRTGVNTEAFF.

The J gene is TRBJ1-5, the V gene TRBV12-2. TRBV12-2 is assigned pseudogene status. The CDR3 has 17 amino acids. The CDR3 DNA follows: TGTGCAAGTCGCTTAGTGGGGGGGATGAGGGCCAATCAGCCCCAGCATTTT. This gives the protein CASRLVGGMRANQPQHF.